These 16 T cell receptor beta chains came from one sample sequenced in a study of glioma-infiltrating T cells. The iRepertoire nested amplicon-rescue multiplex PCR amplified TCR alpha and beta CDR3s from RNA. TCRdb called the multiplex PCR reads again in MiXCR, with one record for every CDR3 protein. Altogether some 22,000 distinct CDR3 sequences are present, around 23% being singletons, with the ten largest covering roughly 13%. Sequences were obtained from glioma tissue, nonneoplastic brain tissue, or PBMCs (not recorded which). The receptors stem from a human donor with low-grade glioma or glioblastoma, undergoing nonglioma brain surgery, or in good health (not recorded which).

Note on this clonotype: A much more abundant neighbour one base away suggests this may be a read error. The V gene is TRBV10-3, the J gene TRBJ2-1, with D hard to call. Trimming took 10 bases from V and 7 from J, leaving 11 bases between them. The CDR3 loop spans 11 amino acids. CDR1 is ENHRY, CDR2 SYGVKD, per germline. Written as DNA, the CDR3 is TGTGCCACCAGGAGCGCAAATGAGCAGTTCTTC. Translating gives CATRSANEQFF.

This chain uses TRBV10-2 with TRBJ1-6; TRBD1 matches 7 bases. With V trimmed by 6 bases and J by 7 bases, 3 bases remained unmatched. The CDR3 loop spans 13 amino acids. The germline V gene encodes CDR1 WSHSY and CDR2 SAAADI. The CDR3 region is CASRSGGNSPLHF. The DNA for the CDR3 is TGCGCCAGCAGGTCAGGGGGGAATTCACCCCTCCACTTT.

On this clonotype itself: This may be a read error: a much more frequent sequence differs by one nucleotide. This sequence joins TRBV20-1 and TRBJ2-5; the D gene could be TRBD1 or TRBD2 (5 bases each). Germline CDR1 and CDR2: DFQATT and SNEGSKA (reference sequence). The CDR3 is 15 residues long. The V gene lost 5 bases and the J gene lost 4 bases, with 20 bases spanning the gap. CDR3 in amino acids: CSAQRGRPRPETQYF. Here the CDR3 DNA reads TGCAGTGCTCAGAGGGGACGGCCCCGGCCAGAGACCCAGTACTTC.

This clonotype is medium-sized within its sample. In nucleotides, the CDR3 is TGTGCCAGCAGTTCACGGTTAAACTATGGCTACACCTTC. This gives the protein CASSSRLNYGYTF. The chain carries TRBV27 and TRBJ1-2, with unresolved D. CDR1 MNHEY and CDR2 SMNVEV come from the germline V gene (reference sequence). The CDR3 runs 13 residues. The germline V and J ends were trimmed by 4 bases and 2 bases, with 8 bases remaining between them.

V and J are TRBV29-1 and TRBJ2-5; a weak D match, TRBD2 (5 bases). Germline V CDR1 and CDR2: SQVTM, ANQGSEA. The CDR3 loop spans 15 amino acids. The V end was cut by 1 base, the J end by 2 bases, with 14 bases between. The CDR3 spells CSVEGGFPTQETQYF. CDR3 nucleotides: TGCAGCGTTGAAGGAGGGTTTCCCACTCAAGAGACCCAGTACTTC.

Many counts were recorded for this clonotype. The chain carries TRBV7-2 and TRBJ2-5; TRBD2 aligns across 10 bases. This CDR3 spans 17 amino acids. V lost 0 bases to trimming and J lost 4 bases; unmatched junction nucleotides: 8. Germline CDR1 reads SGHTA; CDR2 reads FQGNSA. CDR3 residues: CASSLATPPSGGETQYF. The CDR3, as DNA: TGTGCCAGCAGCTTAGCTACCCCGCCTAGCGGGGGAGAGACCCAGTACTTC. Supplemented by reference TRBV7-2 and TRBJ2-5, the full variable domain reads GAGVSQSPSNKVTEKGKDVELRCDPISGHTALYWYRQSLGQGLEFLIYFQGNSAPDKSGLPSDRFSAERTGGSVSTLTIQRTQQEDSAVYLCASSLATPPSGGETQYFGPGTRLLVL.

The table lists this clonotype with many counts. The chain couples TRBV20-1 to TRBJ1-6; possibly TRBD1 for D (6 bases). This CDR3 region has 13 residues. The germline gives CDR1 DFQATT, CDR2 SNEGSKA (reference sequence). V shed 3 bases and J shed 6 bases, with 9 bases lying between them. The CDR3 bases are TGCAGTGCTAGGTGGACAGCTAATTCACCCCTCCACTTT. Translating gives CSARWTANSPLHF.

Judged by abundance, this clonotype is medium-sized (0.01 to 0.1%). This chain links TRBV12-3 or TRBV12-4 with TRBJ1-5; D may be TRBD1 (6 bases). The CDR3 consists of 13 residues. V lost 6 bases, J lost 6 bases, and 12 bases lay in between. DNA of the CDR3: TGTGCCAGCAGCGACAGGAGGAGTCAGCCCCAGCATTTT. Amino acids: CASSDRRSQPQHF.

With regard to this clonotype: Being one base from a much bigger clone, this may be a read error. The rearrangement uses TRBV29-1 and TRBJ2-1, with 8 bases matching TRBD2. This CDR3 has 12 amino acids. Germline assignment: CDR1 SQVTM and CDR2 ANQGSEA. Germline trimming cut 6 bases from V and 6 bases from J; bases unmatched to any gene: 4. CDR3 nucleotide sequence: TGCAGCGTACTCCGGGGGGGCAATGAGCAGTTCTTC. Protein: CSVLRGGNEQFF.

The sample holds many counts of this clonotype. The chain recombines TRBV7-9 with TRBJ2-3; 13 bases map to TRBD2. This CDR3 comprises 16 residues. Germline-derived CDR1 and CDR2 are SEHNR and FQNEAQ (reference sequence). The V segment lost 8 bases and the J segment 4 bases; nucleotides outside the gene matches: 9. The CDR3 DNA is TGTGCCAGCGGTTTTTCCGGACTAGCGGGGGCAGATACGCAGTATTTT. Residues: CASGFSGLAGADTQYF.

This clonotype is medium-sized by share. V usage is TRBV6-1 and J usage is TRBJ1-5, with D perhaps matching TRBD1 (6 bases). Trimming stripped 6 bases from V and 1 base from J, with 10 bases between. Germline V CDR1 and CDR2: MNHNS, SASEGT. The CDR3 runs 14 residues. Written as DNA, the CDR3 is TGTGCCAGCAGCGATGGACAGAGCAATCAGCCCCAGCATTTT. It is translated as CASSDGQSNQPQHF.

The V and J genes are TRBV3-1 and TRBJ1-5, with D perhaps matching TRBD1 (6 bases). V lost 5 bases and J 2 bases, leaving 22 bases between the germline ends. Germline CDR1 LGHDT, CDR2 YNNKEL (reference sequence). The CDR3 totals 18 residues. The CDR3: CASSFNREGALGNQPQHF. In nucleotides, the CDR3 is TGTGCCAGCAGCTTTAACAGGGAAGGGGCTCTGGGCAATCAGCCCCAGCATTTT.

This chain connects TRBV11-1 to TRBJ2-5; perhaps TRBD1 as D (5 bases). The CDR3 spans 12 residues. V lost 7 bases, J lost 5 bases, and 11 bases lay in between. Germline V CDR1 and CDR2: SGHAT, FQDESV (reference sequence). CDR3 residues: CASKDPGETQYF. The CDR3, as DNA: TGTGCCAGCAAAGACCCAGGGGAGACCCAGTACTTC.

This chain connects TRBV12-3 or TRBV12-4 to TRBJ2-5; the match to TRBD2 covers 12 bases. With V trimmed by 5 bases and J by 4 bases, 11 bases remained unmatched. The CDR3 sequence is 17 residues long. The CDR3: CASSPGKLAGGRETQYF. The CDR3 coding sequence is TGTGCCAGCAGTCCCGGGAAGCTAGCGGGGGGGCGAGAGACCCAGTACTTC.

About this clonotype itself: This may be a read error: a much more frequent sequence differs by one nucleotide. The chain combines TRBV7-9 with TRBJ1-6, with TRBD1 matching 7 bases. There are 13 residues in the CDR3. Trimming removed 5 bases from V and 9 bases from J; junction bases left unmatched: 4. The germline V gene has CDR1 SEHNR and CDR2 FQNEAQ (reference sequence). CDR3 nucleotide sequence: TGTGCCAGCAGCACAGGGGAGGGTTCACCCCTCCACTTT. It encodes CASSTGEGSPLHF.

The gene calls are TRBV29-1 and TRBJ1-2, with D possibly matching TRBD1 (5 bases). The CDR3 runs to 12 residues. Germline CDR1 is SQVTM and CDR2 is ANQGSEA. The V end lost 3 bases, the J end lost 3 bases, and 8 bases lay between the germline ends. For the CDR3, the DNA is TGCAGCGTTGATGCGGGGGACTATGGCTACACCTTC. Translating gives CSVDAGDYGYTF.